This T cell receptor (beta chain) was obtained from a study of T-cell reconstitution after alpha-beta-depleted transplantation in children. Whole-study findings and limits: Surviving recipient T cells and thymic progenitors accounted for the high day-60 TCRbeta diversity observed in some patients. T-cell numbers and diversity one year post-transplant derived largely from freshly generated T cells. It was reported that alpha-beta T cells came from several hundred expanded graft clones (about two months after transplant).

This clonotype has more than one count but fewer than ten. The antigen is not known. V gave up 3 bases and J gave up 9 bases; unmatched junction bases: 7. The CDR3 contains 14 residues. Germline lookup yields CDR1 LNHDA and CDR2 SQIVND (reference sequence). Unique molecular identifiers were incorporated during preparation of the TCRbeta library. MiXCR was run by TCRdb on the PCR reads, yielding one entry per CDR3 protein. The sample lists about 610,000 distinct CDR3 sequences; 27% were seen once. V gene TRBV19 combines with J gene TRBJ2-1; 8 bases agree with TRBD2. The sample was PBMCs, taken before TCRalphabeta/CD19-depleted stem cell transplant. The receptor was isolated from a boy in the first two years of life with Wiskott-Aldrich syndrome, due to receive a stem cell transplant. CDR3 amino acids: CASSIWREESEQFF. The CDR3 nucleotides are TGTGCCAGTAGTATTTGGCGGGAGGAGAGTGAGCAGTTCTTC.